The entry below describes one TCR beta chain. From germline, CDR1 is MNHEY and CDR2 SVGAGI. This CDR3 region has 15 residues. V was shortened by 2 bases and J by 1 base, with 8 bases between the two germline ends. This record belongs to a study of CD4 and CD8 cells across lung adenocarcinoma regions. Samples came from patients with localized non-small cell lung adenocarcinoma. TCRdb itself ran the PCR reads through MiXCR, one entry per CDR3 protein. The sample lists 4,500 to 6,000 distinct CDR3 sequences; about 61% were seen once. This rearrangement joins TRBV6-5 to TRBJ2-2; D is perhaps TRBD1 (6 bases). The receptor was isolated from a male donor with lung adenocarcinoma. The CD4 and CD8 labels of this study may be unreliable. Specimen: CD4+ T cells from the center of a lung tumor. The CDR3 reads CASSYTTGNTGELFF. DNA for the CDR3: TGTGCCAGCAGTTACACGACAGGGAACACCGGGGAGCTGTTTTTT.